These T cell receptor beta chains were read from a single sample in a study of neurological immune-mediated disorders. TCRdb passed the 5' RACE reads through MiXCR, listing each CDR3 protein once. The sample lists 55,000 to 75,000 distinct CDR3 sequences, under 2.5% seen once, with 3% in the top ten. Source material: PBMCs. Receptors were obtained from a man aged 50-60 years with multiple sclerosis. Both conserved end residues are part of each CDR3. D genes are given only for firm matches. Size tells how often a clone was seen (once, few, many) or the class of an expanded clone, and some rows leave it out.

TRBJ1-1,TRBD1,many,TRBV3-1,TGTGCCAGCAGCCAACGACAGGGGGCCACTGAAGCTTTCTTT,CASSQRQGATEAFF
TRBJ1-5,.,many,TRBV20-1,TGCAGCAGAGGGGGTGGCAATCAGCCCCAGCATTTT,CSRGGGNQPQHF
TRBJ1-1,.,many,TRBV5-1,TGCGCCAGCAGCTTGGTGGGGGGGCACACTGAAGCTTTCTTT,CASSLVGGHTEAFF
TRBJ1-1,TRBD1,many,TRBV12-3/TRBV12-4,TGTGCCAGCAGTTTGTTTGACAGGGGGAATGCTTTCTTT,CASSLFDRGNAFF
TRBJ1-1,.,many,TRBV3-1,TGTGCCAGCAGCCAAGTGCCCAACACTGAAGCTTTCTTT,CASSQVPNTEAFF
TRBJ2-5,TRBD1,many,TRBV29-1,TGCAGCGTAGGGGACAGGGGAACCCCCAAGTACTTC,CSVGDRGTPKYF
TRBJ2-5,TRBD1,many,TRBV27,TGTGCCAGCGGGTACAGGGGGCGCGAGACCCAGTACTTC,CASGYRGRETQYF
TRBJ1-4,.,many,TRBV12-3/TRBV12-4,TGTGCCAGCAGTTTAGGTCATTTAGACGAAAAACTGTTTTTT,CASSLGHLDEKLFF
TRBJ2-1,.,many,TRBV10-3,TGTGCCATCCGGTCCCAGGGGTCTAGTGAGCAGTTCTTC,CAIRSQGSSEQFF
TRBJ2-7,.,few,TRBV19,TGTGCCAGTAGTATCACCCTGACGGATAGGGGGAGGATGCAGTACTTC,CASSITLTDRGRMQYF
TRBJ2-7,.,many,TRBV29-1,TGCAGCGTTTCGGGCGGGGACTCCTACGAGCAGTACTTC,CSVSGGDSYEQYF
TRBJ2-3,TRBD2,many,TRBV10-2,TGCGCCAGCAGGAGCGGGGATTCAGATACGCAGTATTTT,CASRSGDSDTQYF
TRBJ2-7,TRBD1,many,TRBV29-1,TGCAGCGTTGATTTAGGACAGGGCGTCTACGAGCAGTACTTC,CSVDLGQGVYEQYF
TRBJ1-5,TRBD1,many,TRBV7-9,TGTGCCAGCAGCTTAGGGACAGGGGTGCATCAGCCCCAGCATTTT,CASSLGTGVHQPQHF
TRBJ1-2,.,many,TRBV12-3/TRBV12-4,TGTGCCAGCAGGCCACAGGGCCGTGGCTACACCTTC,CASRPQGRGYTF
TRBJ2-3,TRBD2,few,TRBV7-9,TGTGCCAGCAGCTTACTAGCGGGGGCCCTTAGCACAGATACGCAGTATTTT,CASSLLAGALSTDTQYF
TRBJ2-5,.,many,TRBV6-1,TGTGCCAGCAGTGAACAGATAGCCGAGGTAGAGACCCAGTACTTC,CASSEQIAEVETQYF
TRBJ2-7,.,few,TRBV12-3/TRBV12-4,TGTGCCAGCAGTTTGCAGCGGTTTACCTACGAGCAGTACTTT,CASSLQRFTYEQYF
TRBJ2-1,TRBD2,many,TRBV9,TGTGCCAGCAGCGCCCTTGGGGGGGGGAGCTCCTACAATGAGCAGTTCTTC,CASSALGGGSSYNEQFF
TRBJ2-5,.,many,TRBV20-1,TGCAGTGCTAGGTGGGCAGACTTTGAAGAGACCCAGTACTTC,CSARWADFEETQYF
TRBJ2-2,TRBD2,many,TRBV20-1,TGCAGTGCACAGACTAGCGGGGGGCTCGGGGAGCTGTTTTTT,CSAQTSGGLGELFF
TRBJ1-1,TRBD1,many,TRBV6-5,TGTGCCAGCAGTTTGGACAGGGTGAACACTGAAGCTTTCTTT,CASSLDRVNTEAFF
TRBJ2-2,.,many,TRBV6-2/TRBV6-3,TGTGCCATCCCCTCCCGGGGGATCACCGGGGAGCTGTTTTTT,CAIPSRGITGELFF
TRBJ2-5,TRBD1,.,TRBV12-3/TRBV12-4,TGTGCCAGCAGTTTAAGTGGACAGGGACAAGAGACCCAGTACTTC,CASSLSGQGQETQYF
TRBJ2-3,.,many,TRBV10-2,TGCGCCAGCAGTACGAGTGGTGGGGCAGATACGCAGTATTTT,CASSTSGGADTQYF
TRBJ1-6,.,many,TRBV7-8,TGTGCCAGCAGCTTAACGGTCGGGTCACCCCTCCACTTT,CASSLTVGSPLHF
TRBJ1-6,.,many,TRBV12-3/TRBV12-4,TGTGCCAGCAGTTTAATGGCAGGGCAGTACAATTCACCCCTCCACTTT,CASSLMAGQYNSPLHF
TRBJ1-3,.,many,TRBV27,TGTGCCAGCAGTTCGGGAGGCAGGACCTCTGGAAACACCATATATTTT,CASSSGGRTSGNTIYF
TRBJ2-7,TRBD2,many,TRBV20-1,TGCAGTGCTAGTAGGGCGCGGGGGGCCTCCTACGAGCAGTACTTC,CSASRARGASYEQYF
TRBJ2-1,TRBD1,many,TRBV12-3/TRBV12-4,TGTGCCAGCAGCCTGCCACAGGGGTTTTACAATGAGCAGTTCTTC,CASSLPQGFYNEQFF
TRBJ2-6,.,many,TRBV7-2,TGTGCCAGCAGCTTAGAGGGGACTGGTGTCCTGACTTTC,CASSLEGTGVLTF
TRBJ2-6,.,many,TRBV24-1,TGTGCCACCAGTGATCCGGGATCTGTAAGCTCTGGGGCCAACGTCCTGACTTTC,CATSDPGSVSSGANVLTF
TRBJ1-3,.,few,TRBV4-2,TGTGCCAGCAGCCAAGAAAGGCAGCTGCAGATGGACACCATATATTTT,CASSQERQLQMDTIYF
TRBJ2-1,TRBD2,many,TRBV20-1,TGCAGTGCTACAAGGGGTAGCGGGGGGCCCCGGTACAATGAGCAGTTCTTC,CSATRGSGGPRYNEQFF
TRBJ2-2,.,many,TRBV9,TGTGCCAGCAGCGTAGGATGGGGTACCGGGGAGCTGTTTTTT,CASSVGWGTGELFF
TRBJ2-7,.,many,TRBV7-9,TGTGCCAGCAGCTTTCCCGATGTGGGGGCCGAGCAGTACTTC,CASSFPDVGAEQYF
TRBJ2-3,.,many,TRBV24-1,TGTGCCACCAGTGGGCCGACAGGACGCACAGATACGCAGTATTTT,CATSGPTGRTDTQYF
TRBJ1-2,.,many,TRBV9,TGTGCCAGCAGCGTAGCTCTAGGAAACTATGGCTACACCTTC,CASSVALGNYGYTF
TRBJ2-3,TRBD1,many,TRBV9,TGTGCCAGCAGCGTACAGGGGGCAGATACGCAGTATTTT,CASSVQGADTQYF
TRBJ1-3,TRBD1,many,TRBV10-3,TGTGCCACCCGGGACAGCTCTGGAAACACCATATATTTT,CATRDSSGNTIYF
TRBJ1-2,TRBD1,.,TRBV20-1,TGCAGCCCGACTAGTGGTGGACAGGGTTATGGCTACACCTTC,CSPTSGGQGYGYTF
TRBJ2-7,TRBD1,many,TRBV20-1,TGCAGTGCTAAGAGGACAGGAATCTACGAGCAGTACTTC,CSAKRTGIYEQYF
TRBJ2-3,.,many,TRBV3-1,TGTGCCAGCAGCCAAGAAGGGTCGAGGGGGGGCCGGGATACGCAGTATTTT,CASSQEGSRGGRDTQYF
TRBJ2-1,TRBD1,many,TRBV24-1,TGTGCCACCAGTGAACAGGGGGGAAATGAGCAGTTCTTC,CATSEQGGNEQFF
TRBJ2-2,.,many,TRBV5-5,TGTGCCAGCAGCTCGAACGGGGTCCCCGGGGAGCTGTTTTTT,CASSSNGVPGELFF
TRBJ2-5,TRBD2,many,TRBV10-3,TGTGCCATCAGTGCCACGGGGGGGGAGACCCAGTACTTC,CAISATGGETQYF